This entry features one T cell receptor (beta chain) sequence. What it binds is unknown. TCRdb's table, derived via immunoSEQ multiplex PCR, lists solely in-frame clones and lacks some. The top ten clones hold roughly 25% of a sample with under 70,000 clones, about four fifths of them seen once. The CDR3 contains 12 residues. V gave up 4 bases and J gave up 8 bases, with 10 bases separating them. Germline V gene data show CDR1 as SGHNT and CDR2 as YYREEE (reference sequence). These data originate in a study of T cell responses to AZD1222 COVID-19 vaccine. Overall study results and limits: Mostly white British, mostly female donors; authors suggested clonal diversity may be underestimated. Of spike-specific TCRs, nearly half reportedly target regions left unmutated in variants.

Sequencing was performed on peripheral blood, taken on day 0 of MenACWY control vaccination. This chain uses TRBV5-4 with TRBJ2-1; D uncertain. The clonotype originates from an adult in good health. The CDR3 spells CASSPPSDEQFF. CDR3 nucleotide sequence: TGTGCCAGCAGCCCTCCCAGCGATGAGCAGTTCTTC.